The T cell receptor beta chain described here comes from a study of blood T cell repertoires in COVID-19. Assay used: immunoSEQ multiplex PCR; TCRdb lists only in-frame clones, some missing. The data contain fewer than 200,000 clones, approximately 85% of them singletons. Two negative PCRs, clearance, or symptom resolution were required of recovered Cohort 3 donors. This sequence was found in a woman aged 18-29 years who had recovered from COVID-19. The specimen was PBMCs or T cells enriched from blood (not recorded which).

CDR3 sequence reads: CSVEVQGHSKSYEQYF. CDR3 coding DNA: TGCAGCGTTGAAGTTCAAGGACATTCGAAATCCTACGAGCAGTACTTC. The chain employs TRBV29-1 and TRBJ2-7, with D possibly matching TRBD1 (5 bases). The germline V gene has CDR1 SQVTM and CDR2 ANQGSEA. This CDR3 has 16 amino acids. The germline V and J ends were trimmed by 1 base and 1 base, with 17 bases remaining between them.